Sequencing of this T cell receptor (beta chain) was carried out in a study of blood T cell repertoires in COVID-19. Produced via immunoSEQ multiplex PCR; TCRdb's table is partial and in-frame only. The repertoire includes more than 150,000 clones, 70% to 90% of them detected once, and about 2.5% sits in the top ten. This CDR3 spans 14 amino acids. The V and J ends lost 0 bases and 5 bases respectively, with 7 bases between them. Germline V gene lookup returns CDR1 MRHNA and CDR2 SNTAGT. This clone has at least ten counts. The receptor was isolated from a middle-aged man with active or convalescent COVID-19. The chain recombines TRBV6-4 with TRBJ2-2, with no clear D. Material: peripheral blood. The CDR3 sequence is CASSDSGSTGELFF. In nucleotides, the CDR3 is TGTGCCAGCAGTGACTCGGGCAGTACCGGGGAGCTGTTTTTT.